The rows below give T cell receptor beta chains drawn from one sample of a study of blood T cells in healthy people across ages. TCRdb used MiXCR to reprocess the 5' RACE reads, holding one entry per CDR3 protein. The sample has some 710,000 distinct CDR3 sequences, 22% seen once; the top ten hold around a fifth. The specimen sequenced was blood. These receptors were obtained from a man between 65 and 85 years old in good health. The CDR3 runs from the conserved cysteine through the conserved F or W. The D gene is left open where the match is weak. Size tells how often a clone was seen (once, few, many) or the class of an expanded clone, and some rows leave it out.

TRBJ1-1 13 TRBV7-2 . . CASSLSPGTEAFF
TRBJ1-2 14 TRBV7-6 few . CASSASAGAQGYTF
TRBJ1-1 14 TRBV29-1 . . CSVGVGPVTTEAFF
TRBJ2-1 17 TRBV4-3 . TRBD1 CASSQEGTGMTYNGQFF
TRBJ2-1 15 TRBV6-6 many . CASSYGEASYNEQFF
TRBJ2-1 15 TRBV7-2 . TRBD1 CASSLDRGRNNEQFF
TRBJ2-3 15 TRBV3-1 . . CASSSGKLDTDTQYF
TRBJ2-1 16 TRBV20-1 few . CSARAQGYGDDNEQFF
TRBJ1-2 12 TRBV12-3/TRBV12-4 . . CASSAPGSGYTF
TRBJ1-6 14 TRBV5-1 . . CASSLGRVNSPLHF
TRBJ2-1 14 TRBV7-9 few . CASSRDPSYNEQFF
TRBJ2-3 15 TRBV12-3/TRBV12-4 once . CASSPSRVYTDTQYF
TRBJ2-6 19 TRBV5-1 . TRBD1 CASSSHPGQGASGANVLTF
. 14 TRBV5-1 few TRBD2 CASRISGSGNEQFF
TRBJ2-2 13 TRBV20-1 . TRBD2 CSARDRASGVLFF
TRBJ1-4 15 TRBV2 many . CASKPSWGVDEKLFF
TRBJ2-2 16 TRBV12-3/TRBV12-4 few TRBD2 CASSPTSGRNTGELFF
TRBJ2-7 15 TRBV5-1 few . CASRTVGDNSYEQYF
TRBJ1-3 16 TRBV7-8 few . CASSLVASGTGNTIYF
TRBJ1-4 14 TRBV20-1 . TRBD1 CSARGQGLREKLFF
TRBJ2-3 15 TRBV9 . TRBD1 CASSGRQGSTDTQYF
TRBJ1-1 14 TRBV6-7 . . CASSYSRVYTEAFF
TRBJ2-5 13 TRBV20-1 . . CSARGRAEETQYF
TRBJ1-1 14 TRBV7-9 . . CASSKEQGIAEAFF
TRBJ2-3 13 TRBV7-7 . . CASSLEPEDTQYF
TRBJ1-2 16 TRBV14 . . CASSPSWGRNNYGYTF
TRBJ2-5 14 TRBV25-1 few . CASSGFGTQETQYF
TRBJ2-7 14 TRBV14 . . CAIEKGGFTYEQYF
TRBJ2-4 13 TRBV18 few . CASSPGTSNIQYF